These T cell receptor beta chains were read from a single sample in a study of blood T cell repertoires in COVID-19. The table came from immunoSEQ multiplex PCR; TCRdb's copy has only in-frame clones and leaves some out. The sample shows more than 300,000 clones, 75% to 90% of them seen only once. Sequencing was done on a sample of peripheral blood. Receptors originate from a woman aged 45 to 65 with COVID-19, enrolled during active disease. The CDR3 runs from the conserved cysteine through the conserved F or W. D genes are given only for firm matches. Clone size is not always given. Where it is, it says once, few, many or a class for expanded clones.

d_call	v_call	clone_size	j_call	cdr3_nt	cdr3_aa
TRBD1	TRBV30	-	TRBJ2-7	TGTGCCTGGAGTGTTACGAAGACAGGGGGCTTGCAGTACTTC	CAWSVTKTGGLQYF
TRBD2	TRBV5-4	-	TRBJ2-3	TGTGCCAGCAGTACGGGGGGGCGCAAACTCACAGATACGCAGTATTTT	CASSTGGRKLTDTQYF
-	TRBV9	-	TRBJ2-5	TGTGCCAGCAGCGCCGACAGGTCCGGCCGAGAGACCCAGTACTTC	CASSADRSGRETQYF
TRBD1	TRBV6-4	-	TRBJ2-3	TGTGCCAGCAGTGACACAGGGGCCCCTAACACAGATACGCAGTATTTT	CASSDTGAPNTDTQYF
TRBD1	TRBV5-1	-	TRBJ1-1	TGCGCCAGCAGCTTTTCGCGGGGACAGGGATTTGGGGCTTTCTTT	CASSFSRGQGFGAFF
-	TRBV7-9	-	TRBJ2-3	TGTGCCAGCAGCTTAAGGACACTGCGCGCAGATACGCAGTATTTT	CASSLRTLRADTQYF
TRBD2	TRBV28	few	TRBJ2-2	TGTGCCAGCAGGCTCGGACTAGCGGACACCGGGGAGCTGTTTTTT	CASRLGLADTGELFF
TRBD2	TRBV5-1	-	TRBJ2-1	TGCGCCAGCAGCCGAGCGGGAGTCTCCTACAATGAGCAGTTCTTC	CASSRAGVSYNEQFF
TRBD2	TRBV11-3	-	TRBJ2-7	TGTGCCAGCAGCACCCGGACTAGCGCTAACTACGAGCAGTACTTC	CASSTRTSANYEQYF
TRBD1	TRBV6-5	-	TRBJ1-1	TGTGCCAGCAGGGACAGGGGGCGCTGGAACACTGAAGCTTTCTTT	CASRDRGRWNTEAFF
-	TRBV5-4	-	TRBJ2-5	TGTGCCAGCAGCTTGGGGCAGGTACAAGAGACCCAGTACTTC	CASSLGQVQETQYF
-	TRBV27	-	TRBJ1-5	TGTGCCAGCAGTTTCGCAGGGTGGAATCAGCCCCAGCATTTT	CASSFAGWNQPQHF
TRBD1	TRBV6-5	-	TRBJ2-7	TGTGCCACTGAAGGGCGGCAGGGGGTCAACGAGCAGTACTTC	CATEGRQGVNEQYF
-	TRBV7-3	-	TRBJ1-1	TGTGCCAGCAGCTTATTGGGGGGAAACACTGAAGCTTTCTTT	CASSLLGGNTEAFF
-	TRBV18	-	TRBJ1-1	TGTGCCAGCTCACCACCGTTAGTGAACACTGAAGCTTTCTTT	CASSPPLVNTEAFF
TRBD2	TRBV11-2	-	TRBJ2-3	TGTGCCAGCAGCTTAAACGGCGGGAGGGCCACAACAGATACGCAGTATTTT	CASSLNGGRATTDTQYF
TRBD1	TRBV29-1	-	TRBJ2-1	TGCAGCGTAGGACAGGGTTCCTACAATGAGCAGTTCTTC	CSVGQGSYNEQFF
TRBD2	TRBV7-6	-	TRBJ2-1	TGTGCCAGCAGCTCGGGGCTAGCGGGCGTTAACTCCTACAATGAGCAGTTCTTC	CASSSGLAGVNSYNEQFF
TRBD1	TRBV29-1	once	TRBJ2-5	TGCAGCGTTGAAGTCCCAGGGGGCGGGGTGGAGACCCAGTACTTC	CSVEVPGGGVETQYF
TRBD1	TRBV24-1	-	TRBJ2-5	TGTGCCACCAGTGACAGGACAGGGCGAGAGACCCAGTACTTC	CATSDRTGRETQYF
TRBD2	TRBV15	once	TRBJ2-1	TGTGCCACCAGCAGAGATTTGAGAGTTTGGCCTAGCGGCTACAATGAGCAGTTCTTC	CATSRDLRVWPSGYNEQFF
-	TRBV3-1/TRBV3-2	-	TRBJ2-1	TGTGCCAGCAGCCAAGGGCGAGGGCCGTACAATGAGCAGTTCTTC	CASSQGRGPYNEQFF
TRBD2	TRBV19	-	TRBJ2-7	TGTGCCAGTAGTATCCTAGCGGGGGGGGACCGCGAGCAGTACTTC	CASSILAGGDREQYF
-	TRBV30	few	TRBJ1-2	TGTGCCTGGAGCCCGGGGAGGTTGAGCTACACCTTC	CAWSPGRLSYTF
TRBD1	TRBV6-5	-	TRBJ2-7	TGTGCCAGCAGCCACGACAGGGTTGGCGAGCAGTACTTC	CASSHDRVGEQYF
-	TRBV11-2	-	TRBJ1-1	TGTGCCAGCAGCTTAGAAAGGACACCGAACACTGAAGCTTTCTTT	CASSLERTPNTEAFF
TRBD2	TRBV27	-	TRBJ2-7	TGTGCCAGCAGTTTCAGCGGGAGTGGCGAGCAGTACTTC	CASSFSGSGEQYF
-	TRBV27	-	TRBJ2-7	TGTGCCAGCAGTTTGGGAGGCTACACCTACGAGCAGTACTTC	CASSLGGYTYEQYF
-	TRBV30	-	TRBJ1-2	TGTGCCTGGATACGCAGGGGCCTGAGGAATGGCTACACCTTC	CAWIRRGLRNGYTF
-	TRBV2	-	TRBJ2-7	TGTGCCAGCAGCCGGGAGGGGGCGAACTACGAGCAGTACTTC	CASSREGANYEQYF
-	TRBV5-1	-	TRBJ1-1	TGCGCCAGCTCTCTTGGGGGCAGGGGGAACACTGAAGCTTTCTTT	CASSLGGRGNTEAFF
TRBD1	TRBV6-5	-	TRBJ1-2	TGTGCCAGCAGACGGGACAGGGCCTCTTATGGCTACACCTTC	CASRRDRASYGYTF
-	TRBV9	-	TRBJ2-5	TGTGCCAGCAGCGTCGGGACGCGGGGCGGGCAAGAGACCCAGTACTTC	CASSVGTRGGQETQYF
TRBD1	TRBV7-9	-	TRBJ1-2	TGTGCCAGCAGAGTCGTTGAGGGGACAGGGTCTAACTATGGCTACACCTTC	CASRVVEGTGSNYGYTF
-	TRBV5-5	-	TRBJ2-7	TGTGCCAGCAGCTTGTATCCCACAGCCTACGAGCAGTACTTC	CASSLYPTAYEQYF
TRBD1	TRBV4-1	-	TRBJ1-6	TGCGCCAGCAGCCAACAGACAGGGGTTTATTCACCCCTCCACTTT	CASSQQTGVYSPLHF
TRBD2	TRBV30	-	TRBJ2-2	TGTGCCTGGACGGATACTAGCGGGAGGGCCTGGGGCGGGGAGCTGTTTTTT	CAWTDTSGRAWGGELFF
-	TRBV15	-	TRBJ2-7	TGTGCCACCAGCAGAGATATTCAGGGGAATGACGAGCAGTACTTC	CATSRDIQGNDEQYF
TRBD2	TRBV6-5	-	TRBJ2-1	TGTGCCAGCCATCGGACTAGCGGGAGCAGTGAGCAGTTCTTC	CASHRTSGSSEQFF
TRBD2	TRBV7-3	-	TRBJ2-1	TGTGCCAGCAGCTTACGTGAAACGGGACTAGCGGGACTCCACAATGAGCAGTTCTTC	CASSLRETGLAGLHNEQFF
-	TRBV14	once	TRBJ2-7	TGTGCCAGCAGCCAAGAGATGGGACACCGTTACGAGCAGTACTTC	CASSQEMGHRYEQYF
-	TRBV14	-	TRBJ1-2	TGTGCCAGCAGCCAACTGGACAGAGGTTCTGATGGCTACACCTTC	CASSQLDRGSDGYTF
TRBD1	TRBV15	-	TRBJ2-5	TGTGCCACCAGCAGAGAAAGGGCTGGGGACAGGGTAAAGACCCAGTACTTC	CATSRERAGDRVKTQYF
TRBD1	TRBV7-8	once	TRBJ2-1	TGTGCCAGCGGACGGGGACAGGCCTACAATGAGCAGTTCTTC	CASGRGQAYNEQFF
-	TRBV3-1/TRBV3-2	-	TRBJ1-1	TGTGCCAGCAGCCCCTATAATAGTGAGTTTGAAGCTTTCTTT	CASSPYNSEFEAFF
-	TRBV6-2/TRBV6-3	few	TRBJ2-7	TGTGCCAGCAGTTACCGGGGGACAGCGACCTACGAGCAGTACTTC	CASSYRGTATYEQYF
TRBD2	TRBV11-3	-	TRBJ2-2	TGTGCCAGCAGCTCCGGGACTAGCGGGAGACGGGAGCTGTTTTTT	CASSSGTSGRRELFF
TRBD2	TRBV5-1	-	TRBJ2-3	TGCGCCAGCAGCTTGGTGTGGGGAGGGGAGACAGATACGCAGTATTTT	CASSLVWGGETDTQYF
-	TRBV5-4	-	TRBJ1-1	TGTGCCAGCAGCTCAGCTCAGGGAAGTGGCACTGAAGCTTTCTTT	CASSSAQGSGTEAFF
-	TRBV11-2	once	TRBJ1-2	TGTGCCAGCAGTCGATTGCGGGGGGCACTCCTTAACTATGGCTACACCTTC	CASSRLRGALLNYGYTF
-	TRBV27	few	TRBJ1-5	TGTGCCAGCAGTTTAGGCGGCAGGGGCCAAGGACAGCCCCAGCATTTT	CASSLGGRGQGQPQHF